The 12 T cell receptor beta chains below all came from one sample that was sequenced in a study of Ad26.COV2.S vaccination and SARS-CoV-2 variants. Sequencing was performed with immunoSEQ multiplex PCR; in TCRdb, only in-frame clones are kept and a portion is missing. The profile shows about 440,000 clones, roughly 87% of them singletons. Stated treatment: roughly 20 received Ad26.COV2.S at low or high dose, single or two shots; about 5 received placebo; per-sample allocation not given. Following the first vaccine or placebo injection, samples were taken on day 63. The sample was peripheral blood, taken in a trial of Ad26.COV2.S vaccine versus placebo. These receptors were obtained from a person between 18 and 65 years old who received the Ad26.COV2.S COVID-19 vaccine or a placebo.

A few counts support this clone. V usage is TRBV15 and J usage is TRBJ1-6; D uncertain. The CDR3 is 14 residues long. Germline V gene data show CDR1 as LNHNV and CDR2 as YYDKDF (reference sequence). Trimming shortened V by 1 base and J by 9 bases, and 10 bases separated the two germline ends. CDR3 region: CATSRASDGSPLHF. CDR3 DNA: TGTGCCACCAGCAGAGCATCCGATGGTTCACCCCTCCACTTT.

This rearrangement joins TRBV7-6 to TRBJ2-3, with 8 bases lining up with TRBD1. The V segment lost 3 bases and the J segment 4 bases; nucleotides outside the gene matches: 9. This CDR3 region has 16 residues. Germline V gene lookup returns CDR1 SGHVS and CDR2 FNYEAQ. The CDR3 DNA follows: TGTGCCAGCAGCTTTAAGGACAGGGTAGTCGCAGATACGCAGTATTTT. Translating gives CASSFKDRVVADTQYF.

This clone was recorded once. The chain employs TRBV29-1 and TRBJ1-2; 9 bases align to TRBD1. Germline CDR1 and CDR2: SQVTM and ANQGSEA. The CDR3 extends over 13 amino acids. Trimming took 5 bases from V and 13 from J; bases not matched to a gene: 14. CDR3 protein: CSVLPTVGTGLTF. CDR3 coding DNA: TGCAGCGTTCTCCCAACGGTGGGGACAGGGCTCACCTTC.

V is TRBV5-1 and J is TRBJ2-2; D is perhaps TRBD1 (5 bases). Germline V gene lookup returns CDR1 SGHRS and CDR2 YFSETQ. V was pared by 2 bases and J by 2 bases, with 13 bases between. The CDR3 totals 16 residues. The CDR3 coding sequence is TGCGCCAGCAGCTTAGGGGCCAGGACCAACACCGGGGAGCTGTTTTTT. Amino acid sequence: CASSLGARTNTGELFF.

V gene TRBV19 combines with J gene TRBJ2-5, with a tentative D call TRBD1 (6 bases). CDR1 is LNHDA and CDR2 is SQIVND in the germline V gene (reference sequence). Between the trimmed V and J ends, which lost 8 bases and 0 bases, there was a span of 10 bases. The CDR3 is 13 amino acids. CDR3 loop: CASQDRNQETQYF. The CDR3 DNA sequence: TGTGCCAGTCAAGACAGGAACCAAGAGACCCAGTACTTC.

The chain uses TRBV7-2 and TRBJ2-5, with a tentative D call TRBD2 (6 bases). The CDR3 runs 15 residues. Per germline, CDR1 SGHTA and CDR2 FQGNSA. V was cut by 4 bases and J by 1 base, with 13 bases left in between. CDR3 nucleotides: TGTGCCAGCAGCTCCCCCCGGGGAGGCCAAGAGACCCAGTACTTC. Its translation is CASSSPRGGQETQYF.

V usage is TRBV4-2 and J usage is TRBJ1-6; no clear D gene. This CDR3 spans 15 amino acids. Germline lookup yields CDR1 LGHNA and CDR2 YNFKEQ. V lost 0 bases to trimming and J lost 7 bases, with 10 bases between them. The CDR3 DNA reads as TGTGCCAGCAGCCAAGAAGGTCAGACCAATTCACCCCTCCACTTT. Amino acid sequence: CASSQEGQTNSPLHF.

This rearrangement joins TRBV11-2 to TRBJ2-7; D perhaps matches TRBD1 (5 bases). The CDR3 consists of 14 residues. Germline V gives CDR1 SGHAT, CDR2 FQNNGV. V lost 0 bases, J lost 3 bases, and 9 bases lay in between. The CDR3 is CASSLEVGVYEQYF. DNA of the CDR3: TGTGCCAGCAGCTTAGAAGTAGGGGTCTACGAGCAGTACTTC.

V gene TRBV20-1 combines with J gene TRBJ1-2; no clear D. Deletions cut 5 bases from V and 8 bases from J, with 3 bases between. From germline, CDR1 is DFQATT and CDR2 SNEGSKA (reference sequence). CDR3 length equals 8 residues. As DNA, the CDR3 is TGCAGTGCTCAGGGCTACACCTTC. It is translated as CSAQGYTF.

CDR3 region: CAWSADRGTASYGYTF. CDR3 sequence (DNA): TGTGCCTGGAGTGCCGACCGTGGGACAGCGAGCTATGGCTACACCTTC. The chain joins TRBV30 to TRBJ1-2; TRBD1 matches 7 bases. The CDR3 covers 16 residues. Germline CDR1 is GTSNPN and CDR2 is SVGIG (reference sequence). J gave up 4 bases and V 1 base, and 12 bases lay outside the gene matches.

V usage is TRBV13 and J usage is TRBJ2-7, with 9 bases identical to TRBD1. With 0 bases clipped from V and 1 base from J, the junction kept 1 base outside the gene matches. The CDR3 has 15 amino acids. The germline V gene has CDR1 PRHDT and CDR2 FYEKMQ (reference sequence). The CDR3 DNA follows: TGTGCCAGCAGCTTAGGGGGACAGGGTTCCTACGAGCAGTACTTC. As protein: CASSLGGQGSYEQYF. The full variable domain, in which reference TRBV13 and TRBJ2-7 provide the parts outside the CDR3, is AAGVIQSPRHLIKEKRETATLKCYPIPRHDTVYWYQQGPGQDPQFLISFYEKMQSDKGSIPDRFSAQQFSDYHSELNMSSLELGDSALYFCASSLGGQGSYEQYFGPGTRLTVT.

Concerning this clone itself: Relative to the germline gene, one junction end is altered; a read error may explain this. CDR3 nucleotide sequence: TGCACCAGCAGCCATCCTACAGGTTCTGGGGCCAACGTCCTGACTTTC. This sequence encodes CTSSHPTGSGANVLTF. V and J are TRBV4-3 and TRBJ2-6; D is possibly TRBD1 (5 bases). CDR1 is LGHNA, CDR2 YSLEER, per germline. The CDR3 consists of 16 residues.